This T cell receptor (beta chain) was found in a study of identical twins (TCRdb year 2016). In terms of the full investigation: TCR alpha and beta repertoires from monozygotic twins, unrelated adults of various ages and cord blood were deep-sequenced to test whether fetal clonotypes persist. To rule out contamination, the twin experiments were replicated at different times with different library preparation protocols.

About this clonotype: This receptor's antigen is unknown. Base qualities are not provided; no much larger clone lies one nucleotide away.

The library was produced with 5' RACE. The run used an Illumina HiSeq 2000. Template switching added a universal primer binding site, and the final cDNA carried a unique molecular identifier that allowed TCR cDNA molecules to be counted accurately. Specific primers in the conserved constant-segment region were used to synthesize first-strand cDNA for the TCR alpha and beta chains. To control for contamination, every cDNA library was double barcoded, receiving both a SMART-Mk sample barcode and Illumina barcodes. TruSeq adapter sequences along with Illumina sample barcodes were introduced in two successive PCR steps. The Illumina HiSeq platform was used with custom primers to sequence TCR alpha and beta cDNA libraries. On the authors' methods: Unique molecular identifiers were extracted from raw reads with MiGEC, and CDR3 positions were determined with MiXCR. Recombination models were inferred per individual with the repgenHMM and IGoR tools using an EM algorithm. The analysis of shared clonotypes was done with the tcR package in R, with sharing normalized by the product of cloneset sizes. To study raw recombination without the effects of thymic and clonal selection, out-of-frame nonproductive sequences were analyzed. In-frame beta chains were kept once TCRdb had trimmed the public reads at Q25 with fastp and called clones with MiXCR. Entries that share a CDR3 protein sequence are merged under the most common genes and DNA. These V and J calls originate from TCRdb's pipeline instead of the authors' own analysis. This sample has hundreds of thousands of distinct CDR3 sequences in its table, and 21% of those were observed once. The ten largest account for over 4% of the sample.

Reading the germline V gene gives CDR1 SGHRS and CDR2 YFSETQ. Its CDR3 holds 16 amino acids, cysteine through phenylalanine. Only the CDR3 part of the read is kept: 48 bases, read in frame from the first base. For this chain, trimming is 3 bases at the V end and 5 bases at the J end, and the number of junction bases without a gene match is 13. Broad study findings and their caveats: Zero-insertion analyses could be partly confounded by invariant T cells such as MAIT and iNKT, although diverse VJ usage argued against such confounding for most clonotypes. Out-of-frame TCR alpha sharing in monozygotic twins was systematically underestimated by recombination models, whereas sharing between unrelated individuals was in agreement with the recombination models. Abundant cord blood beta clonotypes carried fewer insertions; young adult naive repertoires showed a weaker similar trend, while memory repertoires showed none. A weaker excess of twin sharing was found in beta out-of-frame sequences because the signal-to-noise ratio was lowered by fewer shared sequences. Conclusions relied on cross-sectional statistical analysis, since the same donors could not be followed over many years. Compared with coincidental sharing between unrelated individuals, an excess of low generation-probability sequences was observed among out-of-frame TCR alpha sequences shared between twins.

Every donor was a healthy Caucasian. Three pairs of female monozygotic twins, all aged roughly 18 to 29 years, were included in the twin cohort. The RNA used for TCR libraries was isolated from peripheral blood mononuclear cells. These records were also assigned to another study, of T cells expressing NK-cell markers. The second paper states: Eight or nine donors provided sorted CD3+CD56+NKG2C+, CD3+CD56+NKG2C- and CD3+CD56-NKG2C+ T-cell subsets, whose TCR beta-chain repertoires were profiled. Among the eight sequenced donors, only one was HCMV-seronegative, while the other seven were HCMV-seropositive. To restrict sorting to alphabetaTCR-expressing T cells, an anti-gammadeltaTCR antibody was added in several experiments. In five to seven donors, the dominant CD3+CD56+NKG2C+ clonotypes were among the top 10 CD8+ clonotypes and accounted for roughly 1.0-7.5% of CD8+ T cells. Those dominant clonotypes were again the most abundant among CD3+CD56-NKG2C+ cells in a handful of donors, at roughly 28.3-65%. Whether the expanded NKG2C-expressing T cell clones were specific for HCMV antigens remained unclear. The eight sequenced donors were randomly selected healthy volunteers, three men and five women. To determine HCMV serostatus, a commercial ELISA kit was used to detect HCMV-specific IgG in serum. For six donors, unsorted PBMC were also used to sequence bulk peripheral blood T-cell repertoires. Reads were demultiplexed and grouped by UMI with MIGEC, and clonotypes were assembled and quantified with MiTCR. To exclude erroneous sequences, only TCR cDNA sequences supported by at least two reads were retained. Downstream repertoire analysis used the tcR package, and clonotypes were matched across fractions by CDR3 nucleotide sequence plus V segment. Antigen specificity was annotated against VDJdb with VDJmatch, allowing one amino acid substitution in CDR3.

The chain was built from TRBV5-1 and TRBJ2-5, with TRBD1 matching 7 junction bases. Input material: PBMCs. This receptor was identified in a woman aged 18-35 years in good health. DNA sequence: TGCGCCAGCAGCTCATACAGGGGTCAGAATGAGGAGACCCAGTACTTC. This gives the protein CASSSYRGQNEETQYF.